The present entry profiles one TCR beta chain with its context. The source of the sample is a study of cytomegalovirus exposure and HLA in healthy donors. A multiplex PCR was run with 60 Vbeta primers and 13 Jbeta primers. Method: immunoSEQ multiplex PCR; TCRdb's copy keeps in-frame clones and lacks some. Found here are 85,000 to 100,000 clones, around 80% of them singletons; the top ten hold about 7.3%. Sequencing was performed on PBMCs. The receptor's source is a man aged 30 to 39 in good health and CMV-seronegative.

The CDR3 sequence: CASSLGSGANSPLHF. DNA for the CDR3: TGTGCCAGCAGCTTGGGGTCAGGGGCTAATTCACCCCTCCACTTT. J is TRBJ1-6 and V is TRBV5-6, with D possibly TRBD1 on 6 matching bases. V lost 0 bases to trimming and J lost 6 bases, with 10 bases between them. This CDR3 is built from 15 residues. CDR1 is SGHDT, CDR2 YYEEEE, per germline.